The 23 T cell receptor beta chains below come from one sample, sequenced in a study of PD-1 blockade in classical Hodgkin lymphoma. This sample's time point: cycle 4 day 1 (C4D1), after around six weeks of nivolumab. Brentuximab vedotin exposure varied among the patients, all of whom had relapsed after autologous stem cell transplantation. Only in-frame clones appear in the TCRdb table, and some are missing; sequencing was by immunoSEQ multiplex PCR. The sample gives tens of thousands of clones, 77% of which show up once; about 9.1% is in the top ten. Material: peripheral blood mononuclear cells (PBMCs), obtained before the fourth cycle of nivolumab. The receptors stem from a human donor with classical Hodgkin lymphoma.

The rearrangement uses TRBV6-1 and TRBJ1-5; D remains ambiguous. V was trimmed by 6 bases and J by 2 bases, leaving 8 bases between them. The CDR3 totals 13 residues. The V gene's germline CDR1 is MNHNS and CDR2 SASEGT. The CDR3 loop reads CASSSVGNQPQHF. The CDR3 region has the DNA TGTGCCAGCAGCTCTGTTGGCAATCAGCCCCAGCATTTT.

J is TRBJ2-7 and V is TRBV4-1, with TRBD1 matching over 7 bases. The CDR3 sequence is 15 residues long. Germline CDR1 reads MGHRA; CDR2 reads YSYEKL. V was pared by 0 bases and J by 2 bases, with 4 bases of the junction left unmatched. The chain's CDR3 is CASSQEGGPPYEQYF. The DNA for the CDR3 is TGCGCCAGCAGCCAAGAAGGGGGCCCGCCCTACGAGCAGTACTTC.

This rearrangement joins TRBV7-9 to TRBJ1-1; D remains ambiguous. V lost 5 bases, J lost 1 base, and 5 bases lay in between. Germline-derived CDR1 and CDR2 are SEHNR and FQNEAQ (reference sequence). CDR3 length equals 12 residues. The CDR3 nucleotides are TGTGCCAGCAGCATAAGGAACACTGAAGCTTTCTTT. Its protein product is CASSIRNTEAFF.

This clone was observed once. This chain connects TRBV2 to TRBJ1-1, with D possibly TRBD1 on 6 matching bases. The CDR3 is 12 amino acids. Germline V gives CDR1 SNHLY, CDR2 FYNNEI. V lost 6 bases to trimming and J lost 8 bases, with 13 bases between them. CDR3 coding DNA: TGTGCCAGCAGGATACAGGGACTAGAAGCTTTCTTT. Its translation: CASRIQGLEAFF.

This clone was picked up one time. V usage is TRBV4-1 and J usage is TRBJ2-5, with 7 bases lining up with TRBD2. This CDR3 spans 17 amino acids. V was clipped by 4 bases and J by 2 bases; unmatched bases: 13. CDR1 MGHRA and CDR2 YSYEKL come from the germline V gene. Here the CDR3 reads CASSRSASGLIQETQYF. The CDR3 region has the DNA TGCGCCAGCAGCCGGTCTGCTAGCGGCCTGATTCAAGAGACCCAGTACTTC.

The V and J genes are TRBV14 and TRBJ2-2; D gene unclear. The CDR3 consists of 15 residues. The germline CDR1 and CDR2 sequences are SGHDN and FVKESK. Trimming pared 1 base from V and 1 base from J, leaving 7 bases between. This CDR3 is CASSQGAGNTGELFF. As DNA, the CDR3 is TGTGCCAGCAGCCAAGGGGCAGGGAACACCGGGGAGCTGTTTTTT.

This chain connects TRBV6-1 to TRBJ2-7; a possible D gene is TRBD2 (6 bases). The germline V gene has CDR1 MNHNS and CDR2 SASEGT. The CDR3 is 11 residues long. V lost 7 bases and J lost 3, with 7 bases in between. CDR3 nucleotide sequence: TGTGCCAGCACAGCGGGCTACGAGCAGTACTTC. Residues: CASTAGYEQYF.

The rearrangement joins TRBV4-3 to TRBJ1-1, with TRBD1 matching 9 bases. Germline trimming cut 3 bases from V and 5 bases from J; bases unmatched to any gene: 10. This CDR3 has 16 amino acids. Germline-derived CDR1 and CDR2 are LGHNA and YSLEER. CDR3 in amino acids: CASSHDLGQGGTEAFF. The CDR3, as DNA: TGCGCCAGCAGCCACGACCTGGGACAGGGAGGGACTGAAGCTTTCTTT.

The chain combines TRBV4-2 with TRBJ1-6; no definite D call. Trimming cost V 1 base and J 7 bases, with 11 bases left between them. Germline-derived CDR1 and CDR2 are LGHNA and YNFKEQ. The CDR3 covers 15 residues. As DNA, the CDR3 is TGTGCCAGCAGCCAAGTGAGGGAAGGAAATTCACCCCTCCACTTT. This translates into CASSQVREGNSPLHF.

The rearrangement uses TRBV28 and TRBJ1-4, with D maybe TRBD1 (5 bases). The V gene lost 3 bases and the J gene lost 3 bases, with 17 bases spanning the gap. The CDR3 consists of 17 residues. Germline V CDR1 and CDR2: MDHEN, SYDVKM. CDR3 nucleotide sequence: TGTGCCAGCAGTTTTTTGGGCGTTGAGGGGCCTAATGAAAAACTGTTTTTT. Translating it yields CASSFLGVEGPNEKLFF. The whole variable domain, remainder taken from reference TRBV28 and TRBJ1-4, is DVKVTQSSRYLVKRTGEKVFLECVQDMDHENMFWYRQDPGLGLRLIYFSYDVKMKEKGDIPEGYSVSREKKERFSLILESASTNQTSMYLCASSFLGVEGPNEKLFFGSGTQLSVL.

The genes are TRBV5-1 and TRBJ2-2; TRBD2 might be the D (5 bases). Trimming took 1 base from V and 4 from J, leaving 14 bases between them. This CDR3 spans 16 amino acids. Germline assignment: CDR1 SGHRS and CDR2 YFSETQ. This CDR3 is CASSLSGVGATGELFF. The CDR3 DNA sequence: TGCGCCAGCAGCTTGAGCGGAGTAGGAGCCACCGGGGAGCTGTTTTTT.

This clone was picked up one time. V usage is TRBV11-3 and J usage is TRBJ2-7, with D tentatively TRBD1 or TRBD2 (5 bases each). The V gene's germline CDR1 is SGHNT and CDR2 YENEEA. This CDR3 region has 15 residues. V was clipped by 5 bases and J by 1 base, with 15 bases between them. The CDR3 DNA is TGTGCCAGCAGCAAAAAACCGGGACCTTCCTACGAGCAGTACTTC. Protein product: CASSKKPGPSYEQYF. Variable domain in full (rest from reference TRBV11-3 and TRBJ2-7): EAGVVQSPRYKIIEKKQPVAFWCNPISGHNTLYWYLQNLGQGPELLIRYENEEAVDDSQLPKDRFSAERLKGVDSTLKIQPAELGDSAVYLCASSKKPGPSYEQYFGPGTRLTVT.

This clone was counted a few times. The chain is built from TRBV4-1 and TRBJ1-2; D ambiguous. Trimming pared 1 base from V and 1 base from J, leaving 13 bases between. The CDR3 is 16 residues long. The germline V gene encodes CDR1 MGHRA and CDR2 YSYEKL. The CDR3 is CASSQAPGSNNYGYTF. The CDR3 DNA follows: TGCGCCAGCAGCCAAGCCCCGGGCAGCAATAACTATGGCTACACCTTC.

Only a few counts were recorded for this clone. The chain carries TRBV2 and TRBJ2-7; D is possibly TRBD1 or TRBD2 (6 bases each). Trimming stripped 7 bases from V and 0 bases from J, with 16 bases between. The length of the CDR3 is 15 residues. Germline lookup yields CDR1 SNHLY and CDR2 FYNNEI. The CDR3 reads CASNQGGFSSYEQYF. CDR3 sequence (DNA): TGTGCCAGCAACCAAGGGGGGTTTAGCTCCTACGAGCAGTACTTC. The full variable domain, completed using reference TRBV2 and TRBJ2-7, is EPEVTQTPSHQVTQMGQEVILRCVPISNHLYFYWYRQILGQKVEFLVSFYNNEISEKSEIFDDQFSVERPDGSNFTLKIRSTKLEDSAMYFCASNQGGFSSYEQYFGPGTRLTVT.

V and J are TRBV6-5 and TRBJ2-5, with a possible D match to TRBD2 (5 bases). Germline V gene sequence: CDR1 MNHEY, CDR2 SVGAGI. The CDR3 consists of 14 residues. The V and J ends lost 1 base and 5 bases respectively, with 11 bases between them. The CDR3 DNA sequence: TGTGCCAGCAGTTACTTTGGGAGCCGGGAGACCCAGTACTTC. Protein: CASSYFGSRETQYF.

Concerning this clone itself: At one end the junction does not follow the germline gene, possibly because of a read error. This sequence joins TRBV7-7 and TRBJ2-3; D is unclear. Germline values: CDR1 SSHAT, CDR2 FNYEAQ (reference sequence). The CDR3 covers 13 residues. The CDR3 loop is CASSLGYTDTQYF. The CDR3 bases are TGTGCTAGCAGCTTGGGCTACACAGATACGCAGTATTTT.

This chain connects TRBV4-2 to TRBJ2-1, with TRBD2 identical over 7 bases. CDR1 is LGHNA and CDR2 is YNFKEQ in the germline V gene. CDR3 length: 16 residues. V lost 0 bases to trimming and J lost 3 bases; unmatched junction nucleotides: 5. CDR3 sequence: CASSQEIGGGYNEQFF. CDR3 in DNA: TGTGCCAGCAGCCAAGAGATCGGCGGGGGCTACAATGAGCAGTTCTTC.

This clone appeared a few times. The chain carries TRBV10-3 and TRBJ2-7, with 7 bases matching TRBD1. Germline trimming cut 5 bases from V and 6 bases from J; bases unmatched to any gene: 4. CDR3 size: 12 residues. CDR1 ENHRY and CDR2 SYGVKD come from the germline V gene. CDR3 loop: CAISLTGFEQYF. In nucleotides, the CDR3 is TGTGCCATCAGTTTGACAGGGTTCGAGCAGTACTTC.

Only a few counts were recorded for this clone. This rearrangement joins TRBV4-3 to TRBJ1-3; no definite D call. The CDR3 is 14 residues long. Trimming left V 2 bases short and J 7 bases short, with 12 bases between. Per the germline V gene, CDR1 is LGHNA and CDR2 is YSLEER. CDR3 nucleotide sequence: TGCGCCAGCAGCCAAACCACCGGCCGGAACACCATATATTTT. It translates to CASSQTTGRNTIYF.

This chain links TRBV5-1 with TRBJ1-4; D is uncertain. V lost 4 bases to trimming and J lost 10 bases, with 17 bases between them. The CDR3 totals 14 residues. Germline-derived CDR1 and CDR2 are SGHRS and YFSETQ. The DNA for the CDR3 is TGCGCCAGCAGCCCGATTAACGAGGGAGCAAAACTGTTTTTT. Amino acids: CASSPINEGAKLFF.

The gene calls are TRBV7-2 and TRBJ2-3; the match to TRBD2 covers 11 bases. The CDR3 runs 17 residues. Germline trimming cut 1 base from V and 4 bases from J; bases unmatched to any gene: 7. The germline V gene encodes CDR1 SGHTA and CDR2 FQGNSA. The CDR3 DNA is TGTGCCAGCAGCTTAGGAGTTAGCGGGGGGGGTCCAGATACGCAGTATTTT. It codes for CASSLGVSGGGPDTQYF.

J is TRBJ2-7 and V is TRBV27, with TRBD1 matching 7 bases. The CDR3 loop spans 15 amino acids. V trimming: 6 bases; J trimming: 0 bases; junction bases outside the gene matches: 8. Per germline, CDR1 MNHEY and CDR2 SMNVEV (reference sequence). The CDR3 here is CASRDGTAISYEQYF. DNA for the CDR3: TGTGCCAGCAGGGACGGGACAGCGATCTCCTACGAGCAGTACTTC.

This chain connects TRBV5-4 to TRBJ1-3; D might be TRBD1 (5 bases). The germline V and J ends were trimmed by 0 bases and 0 bases, with 13 bases remaining between them. The CDR3 has 17 residues. Germline lookup yields CDR1 SGHNT and CDR2 YYREEE (reference sequence). The CDR3 nucleotides are TGTGCCAGCAGCTTGGATCCGGGACTCCACTCTGGAAACACCATATATTTT. Its translation: CASSLDPGLHSGNTIYF.